Below, one TCR beta chain is given with its context. Its antigen is as yet unknown. Germline values: CDR1 SGHDT, CDR2 YYEEEE. This CDR3 spans 16 amino acids. V was clipped by 0 bases and J by 2 bases, with 14 bases between them. These data originate in a study of early stage breast cancer tumors. Notes on the study in general: Functional markers like CD4, CD8 and FOXP3 were missed in bulk sequencing. Comparing each tissue with blood distinguished tumor from normal in most of the 16 patients.

Profiled with immunoSEQ multiplex PCR; TCRdb holds only in-frame clones, not every one. Of under 45,000 clones listed, over 70% are singletons. The V and J genes are TRBV5-6 and TRBJ1-1, with D perhaps matching TRBD1 (5 bases). This clonotype was obtained from a person in their sixties with breast cancer. Sequencing was carried out using blood. The CDR3: CASSLAKRGVNTEAFF. CDR3 DNA sequence: TGTGCCAGCAGCTTGGCCAAGCGGGGGGTTAACACTGAAGCTTTCTTT. Full variable domain (rest looked up from reference TRBV5-6 and TRBJ1-1): DAGVTQSPTHLIKTRGQQVTLRCSPKSGHDTVSWYQQALGQGPQFIFQYYEEEERQRGNFPDRFSGHQFPNYSSELNVNALLLGDSALYLCASSLAKRGVNTEAFFGQGTRLTVV.